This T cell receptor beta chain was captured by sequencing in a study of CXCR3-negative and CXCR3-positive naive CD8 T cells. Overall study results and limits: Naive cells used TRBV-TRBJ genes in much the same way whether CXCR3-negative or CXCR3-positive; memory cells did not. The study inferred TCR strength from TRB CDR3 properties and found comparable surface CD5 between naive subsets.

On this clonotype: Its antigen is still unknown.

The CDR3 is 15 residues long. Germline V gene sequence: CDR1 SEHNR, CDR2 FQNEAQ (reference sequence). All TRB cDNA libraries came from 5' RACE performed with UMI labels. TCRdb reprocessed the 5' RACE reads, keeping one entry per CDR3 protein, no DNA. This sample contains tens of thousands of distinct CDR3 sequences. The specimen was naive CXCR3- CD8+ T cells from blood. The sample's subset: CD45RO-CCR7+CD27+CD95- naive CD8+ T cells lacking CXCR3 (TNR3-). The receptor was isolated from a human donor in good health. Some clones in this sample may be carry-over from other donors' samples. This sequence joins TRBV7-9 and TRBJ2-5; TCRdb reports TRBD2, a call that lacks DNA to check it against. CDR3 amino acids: CASSSGLAVQETQYF.